This TCR beta chain was retrieved from a study of Graves' ophthalmopathy and Graves' hyperthyroidism. Study-wide findings and caveats: A model built from 13 signatures distinguished ophthalmopathy from stable hyperthyroidism with 85% to 90% sensitivity and 81.08% specificity.

The germline V gene encodes CDR1 SGHVS and CDR2 FQNEAQ. The CDR3 is 13 residues long. V lost 5 bases to trimming and J lost 4 bases, with 11 bases between them. Hyperthyroidism patients were newly diagnosed, ill under 2 months, and aged 18 to 65 years. Uncontrolled infections, other autoimmune diseases, pregnancy or lactation barred patients from enrollment. Orbital computed tomography, together with clinical symptoms, serum thyroxine, TRAb and thyroid ultrasound, was used for diagnosis. As regards this clonotype: What it recognizes is unknown.

TCR beta CDR3 amplification used RNA transcripts. Following a first-round RT-PCR that used HTBI primers, a second-round multiplex PCR was carried out. TCRdb fed the multiplex PCR reads into MiXCR, producing one record per CDR3 protein. The top ten clones hold roughly 2.4% of a sample with a few hundred thousand distinct CDR3 sequences, about 18% of them seen once. The specimen sequenced was peripheral blood. The TCR originated in an adult woman with stable Graves' hyperthyroidism. The chain combines TRBV7-8 with TRBJ1-1; D not certain. The CDR3 reads CASSHEVGTEAFF. For the CDR3, the DNA is TGTGCCAGCAGCCACGAGGTGGGCACTGAAGCTTTCTTT.